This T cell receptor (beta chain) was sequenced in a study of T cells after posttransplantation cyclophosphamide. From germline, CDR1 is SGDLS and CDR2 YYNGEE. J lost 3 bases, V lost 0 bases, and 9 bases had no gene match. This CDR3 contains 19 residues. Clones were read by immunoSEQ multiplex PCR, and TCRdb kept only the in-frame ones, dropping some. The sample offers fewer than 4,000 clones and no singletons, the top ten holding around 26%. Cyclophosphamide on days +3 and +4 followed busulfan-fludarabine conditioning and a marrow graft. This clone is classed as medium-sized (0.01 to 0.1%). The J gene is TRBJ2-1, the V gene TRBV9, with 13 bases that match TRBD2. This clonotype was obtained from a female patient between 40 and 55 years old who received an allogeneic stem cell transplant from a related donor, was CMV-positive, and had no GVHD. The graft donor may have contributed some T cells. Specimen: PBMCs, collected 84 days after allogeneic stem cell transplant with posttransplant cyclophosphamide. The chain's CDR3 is CASSVGGLAGPIGYNEQFF. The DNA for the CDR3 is TGTGCCAGCAGCGTAGGGGGACTAGCGGGGCCAATTGGCTACAATGAGCAGTTCTTC.